This TCR beta chain emerged from a study of CXCR3-negative and CXCR3-positive naive CD8 T cells. Broader study findings: Naive subsets displayed similar surface CD5, and TCR strength was inferred from TRB CDR3 properties. TRB CDR3 hydrophobicity was greater in CXCR3-positive naive cells than in CXCR3-negative naive cells.

In triplicate, each CD8+ T cell subset was sorted at under 350,000 cells per replicate. CDR1 and CDR2 (germline): SQVTM, ANQGSEA. The CDR3 extends over 14 amino acids. Details on this clonotype: Its antigen is not known.

The libraries of TRB cDNA were prepared using 5' RACE with UMI labels. One entry per CDR3 protein, without DNA, is what TCRdb gives after re-calling the 5' RACE reads. This sample's table has 70,000 to 95,000 distinct CDR3 sequences. Sequencing was carried out using naive CXCR3- CD8+ T cells from blood. Sample subset: CD45RO-CCR7+CD27+CD95- naive CD8+ T cells lacking CXCR3 (TNR3-). The sequence came from a human donor in good health. Some clones in this sample may be carry-over from other donors' samples. The V and J genes are TRBV29-1 and TRBJ1-1; TCRdb returns TRBD1, unconfirmable since there is no DNA. CDR3 sequence reads: CSAGDGTGGTEAFF.